This T cell receptor (beta chain) was recovered during a study of T-cell reconstitution after alpha-beta-depleted transplantation in children. This clonotype was seen at least ten times. The TCRbeta library incorporated unique molecular identifiers. TCRdb ran MiXCR on the PCR reads and lists one entry per CDR3 protein. The data hold hundreds of thousands of distinct CDR3 sequences, with about 12% observed a single time. This CDR3 contains 13 residues. The V gene's germline CDR1 is MNHEY and CDR2 SMNVEV (reference sequence). V was clipped by 4 bases and J by 3 bases, with 10 bases between them. The genes are TRBV27 and TRBJ2-7; D is undetermined. The receptor comes from a human donor who donated a stem cell graft to a child with acute lymphoblastic leukemia. The starting material was PBMCs from the stem cell graft donor, obtained from the stem cell graft. CDR3 coding DNA: TGTGCCAGCAGTTCAAGTCTCCTCTACGAGCAGTACTTC. As protein: CASSSSLLYEQYF.